The rows below give T cell receptor beta chains drawn from one sample of a study of T cell changes during pregnancy in multiple sclerosis. Data came from immunoSEQ multiplex PCR; TCRdb stores just in-frame clones and leaves some out. The sample consists of some 44,000 clones, about nine tenths of them appearing once. The sample in question was CD4+ T cells from peripheral blood mononuclear cells, obtained in the second trimester of pregnancy. All receptors come from a female donor with multiple sclerosis, enrolled in a pregnancy study. CDR3s include the opening cysteine and the closing phenylalanine or tryptophan. Each record gives: clone size, J gene, V gene, CDR3 protein. Not all rows give a size; the values are once, few, many and, for expanded clones, a class.

NA	TRBJ2-7	TRBV5-1	CASSTQGTEQYF
NA	TRBJ2-3	TRBV7-9	CASSPWSGTGGTDTQYF
NA	TRBJ2-1	TRBV5-1	CASSHTGTGRNEQFF
NA	TRBJ1-4	TRBV5-6	CASSSNLGQGWEKLFF
once	TRBJ1-2	TRBV25-1	CASSDGWTGYGYTF
NA	TRBJ2-1	TRBV29-1	CSVLGFSVEQFF
once	TRBJ1-2	TRBV5-1	CASSWGGTDTYGHTF
NA	TRBJ2-1	TRBV2	CASLRSSGRANEQFF
NA	TRBJ1-1	TRBV7-2	CASSLSQGIRNTEAFF
NA	TRBJ2-1	TRBV2	CASSPNYSWYNEQFF
NA	TRBJ1-3	TRBV5-6	CASIGQGTGNTIYF
NA	TRBJ2-3	TRBV5-4	CASSPDRERSTDTQYF
NA	TRBJ2-3	TRBV19	CASSIAGKETDTQYF
NA	TRBJ1-1	TRBV4-1	CASSSYRGNTEAFF
NA	TRBJ2-7	TRBV5-1	CASSLLTSGRAGEQYF
NA	TRBJ2-7	TRBV6-1	CASRAPLYEQYF
few	TRBJ2-1	TRBV15	CATSRDLGNEQFF
NA	TRBJ1-3	TRBV19	CASSIWPSMRAGNTIYF
NA	TRBJ2-2	TRBV12-5	CASGSGTSGRTGELFF
NA	TRBJ2-3	TRBV28	CASSLGDRQSTDTQYF
NA	TRBJ2-6	TRBV7-2	CASSLMTYRGSGANVLTF
NA	TRBJ2-7	TRBV7-9	CASSLEVQGVYEQYF
NA	TRBJ1-2	TRBV7-2	CASSLDTSNYGYTF
NA	TRBJ2-4	TRBV18	CASSLGTSGYLAKNIQYF
NA	TRBJ2-2	TRBV10-3	CAIRGDTSNTGELFF
NA	TRBJ2-6	TRBV27	CASSLRQGTLGSGANVLTF
NA	TRBJ1-5	TRBV7-8	CASSLLSVSNQPQHF
NA	TRBJ2-7	TRBV5-6	CASSLLRLEQYF
NA	TRBJ2-7	TRBV29-1	CSVAGTGLNEQYF
NA	TRBJ2-7	TRBV10-3	CAIGVPGQTYEQYF
NA	TRBJ2-7	TRBV6-5	CASKRRGQYEQYF
NA	TRBJ1-4	TRBV28	CASSSGGRGKGEKLFF
NA	TRBJ2-3	TRBV28	CASTDSPGGSGPTDTQYF
NA	TRBJ2-2	TRBV11-1	CASSGGQSNTGELFF
NA	TRBJ2-1	TRBV6-6	CASSPGLGSYNEQFF
few	TRBJ2-7	TRBV6-6	CASSPPDRQLEQYF
NA	TRBJ1-4	TRBV28	CASSLNRGTLGEKLFF
NA	TRBJ2-1	TRBV19	CASSYRRGSPSEQFF
NA	TRBJ2-7	TRBV5-6	CASSLSGQGQSFYEQYF
once	TRBJ2-7	TRBV5-6	CASSQISGRAYEQYF
NA	TRBJ1-3	TRBV6-5	CASRTTGRGDTIYF
few	TRBJ2-3	TRBV11-2	CASSQKAGVPQYF
NA	TRBJ2-2	TRBV5-6	CASSLGLAANTGELFF
NA	TRBJ2-3	TRBV7-2	CASSFDRGMTDTQYF
NA	TRBJ1-5	TRBV7-2	CASSLATGRNQPQHF
once	TRBJ2-3	TRBV5-1	CASSLQPGQGTDTQYF
NA	TRBJ1-5	TRBV19	CAAAGAGNQPQHF
NA	TRBJ2-7	TRBV27	CASRELASFDEQYF
NA	TRBJ2-3	TRBV14	CASSQGVALSTDTQYF
NA	TRBJ2-3	TRBV2	CASILRTSQSTDTQYF
NA	TRBJ1-3	TRBV4-2	CASSQVEGGSGNTIYF